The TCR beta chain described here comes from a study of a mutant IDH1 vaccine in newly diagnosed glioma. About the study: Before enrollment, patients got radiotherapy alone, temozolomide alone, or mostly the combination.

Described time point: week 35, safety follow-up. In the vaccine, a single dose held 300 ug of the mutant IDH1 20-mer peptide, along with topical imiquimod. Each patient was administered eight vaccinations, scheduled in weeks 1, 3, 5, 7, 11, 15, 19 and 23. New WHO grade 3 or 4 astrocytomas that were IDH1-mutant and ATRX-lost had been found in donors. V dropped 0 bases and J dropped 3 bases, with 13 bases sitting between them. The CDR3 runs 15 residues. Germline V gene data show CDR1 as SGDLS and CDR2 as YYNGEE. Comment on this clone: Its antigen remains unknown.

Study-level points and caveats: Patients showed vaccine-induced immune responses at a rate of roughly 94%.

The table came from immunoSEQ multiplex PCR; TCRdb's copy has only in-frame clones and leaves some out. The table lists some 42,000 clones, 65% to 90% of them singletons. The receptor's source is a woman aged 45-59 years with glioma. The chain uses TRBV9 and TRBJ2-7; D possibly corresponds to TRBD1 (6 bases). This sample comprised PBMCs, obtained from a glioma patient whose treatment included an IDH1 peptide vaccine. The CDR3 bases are TGTGCCAGCAGCGTAGCTGGGGACACCGGCTACGAGCAGTACTTC. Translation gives CASSVAGDTGYEQYF.